Each of the 26 T cell receptor beta chains below was sequenced from the same sample in a study of blood T cell repertoires in COVID-19. The data were produced by immunoSEQ multiplex PCR, yet TCRdb's version contains in-frame clones alone and is incomplete. Of 150,000 to 180,000 clones in the sample, roughly four fifths were seen once. The material sequenced was peripheral blood. These receptor sequences come from a man older than 75 with acute or convalescent COVID-19.

The rearrangement links TRBV27 to TRBJ2-3; no firm D call. The V gene's germline CDR1 is MNHEY and CDR2 SMNVEV (reference sequence). The ends were cut back, 0 bases at V and 2 bases at J, with 6 bases in the middle. The length of the CDR3 is 14 residues. The DNA for the CDR3 is TGTGCCAGCAGTTTATCACTCTACACAGATACGCAGTATTTT. It encodes CASSLSLYTDTQYF.

The J gene is TRBJ1-2, the V gene TRBV7-9; D remains unclear. V shed 2 bases and J shed 0 bases, with 10 bases lying between them. The CDR3 contains 15 residues. CDR1 and CDR2 from the germline V gene are SEHNR and FQNEAQ (reference sequence). Here the CDR3 DNA reads TGTGCCAGCAGCTTAAAGAGGGAAGCTAACTATGGCTACACCTTC. This encodes CASSLKREANYGYTF.

The rearrangement links TRBV3-1 (or the pseudogene TRBV3-2) to TRBJ2-1; a possible D gene is TRBD2 (6 bases). CDR3 length: 18 amino acids. V was shortened by 0 bases and J by 8 bases, with 23 bases between the two germline ends. Germline values: CDR1 LGHDT, CDR2 YNNKEL (reference sequence). The CDR3 here is CASSQEAAGSLLGDEQFF. CDR3 bases: TGTGCCAGCAGCCAAGAGGCTGCGGGGTCACTCCTCGGGGATGAGCAGTTCTTC.

V usage is TRBV5-4 and J usage is TRBJ1-2; TRBD1 matches 9 bases. Germline CDR1 and CDR2: SGHNT and YYREEE (reference sequence). The CDR3 consists of 15 residues. Unmatched junction bases numbered 11, after V lost 4 bases and J lost 7 bases. CDR3 sequence (DNA): TGTGCCAGCAGCGCGCAACTGGGACAGGGTTTTGGCTACACCTTC. As protein: CASSAQLGQGFGYTF.

This clone was detected a few times. V and J are TRBV30 and TRBJ2-1; D is perhaps TRBD1 (5 bases). Germline loops: CDR1 GTSNPN, CDR2 SVGIG (reference sequence). There are 10 residues in the CDR3. V lost 7 bases and J lost 9, with 10 bases in between. The CDR3: CAYQGGEQFF. The CDR3 nucleotides are TGTGCCTATCAGGGTGGTGAGCAGTTCTTC. Looking up the rest from reference TRBV30 and TRBJ2-1 gives the full variable domain: SQTIHQWPATLVQPVGSPLSLECTVEGTSNPNLYWYRQAAGRGLQLLFYSVGIGQISSEVPQNLSASRPQDRQFILSSKKLLLSDSGFYLCAYQGGEQFFGPGTRLTVL.

The rearrangement uses TRBV5-1 and TRBJ1-3, with a possible D match to TRBD1 (6 bases). The CDR3 sequence is 17 residues long. The ends were cut back, 4 bases at V and 0 bases at J, with 17 bases in the middle. Germline V gene lookup returns CDR1 SGHRS and CDR2 YFSETQ. CDR3 sequence: CASSVGARPPSGNTIYF. For the CDR3, the DNA is TGCGCCAGCAGCGTGGGGGCTCGTCCTCCCTCTGGAAACACCATATATTTT.

The rearrangement joins TRBV10-3 to TRBJ2-1, with D maybe TRBD2 (6 bases). The CDR3 is 15 residues long. In germline, CDR1 is ENHRY, CDR2 SYGVKD. V gave up 2 bases and J gave up 0 bases, with 8 bases separating them. The CDR3 reads CAISEAGSSYNEQFF. As DNA, the CDR3 is TGTGCCATCAGTGAGGCGGGGAGCTCCTACAATGAGCAGTTCTTC.

The rearrangement joins TRBV28 to TRBJ1-2, with D perhaps matching TRBD1 (5 bases). Per the germline V gene, CDR1 is MDHEN and CDR2 is SYDVKM. The CDR3 sequence is 12 residues long. V lost 8 bases to trimming and J lost 5 bases, with 12 bases between them. CDR3 protein: CASGGGIYGYTF. The DNA for the CDR3 is TGTGCCAGCGGGGGGGGGATTTATGGCTACACCTTC.

V is TRBV11-2 and J is TRBJ2-1, with a weak D call TRBD2 (6 bases). From germline, CDR1 is SGHAT and CDR2 FQNNGV. The CDR3 totals 14 residues. Trimming removed 4 bases from V and 2 bases from J, with 9 bases in between. Here the CDR3 reads CASSSGGPYNEQFF. In DNA form, the CDR3 reads TGTGCCAGCAGCTCCGGGGGTCCCTACAATGAGCAGTTCTTC.

This chain links TRBV19 with TRBJ2-3; D is undetermined. V gave up 3 bases and J gave up 4 bases, with 14 bases separating them. Germline V gene data show CDR1 as LNHDA and CDR2 as SQIVND (reference sequence). The CDR3 contains 15 residues. The CDR3 protein is CASSMSRSHSDTQYF. The CDR3, as DNA: TGTGCCAGTAGTATGTCGAGGTCCCATTCAGATACGCAGTATTTT.

J is TRBJ2-2 and V is TRBV7-6; TRBD1 is a possible D gene (7 bases). Germline CDR1 reads SGHVS; CDR2 reads FNYEAQ. V lost 1 base and J lost 0, with 15 bases in between. The CDR3 extends over 18 amino acids. The CDR3 region is CASSLVRGDSANTGELFF. As DNA, the CDR3 is TGTGCCAGCAGCTTAGTAAGGGGGGACAGCGCGAACACCGGGGAGCTGTTTTTT. The full variable domain, with the rest looked up from reference TRBV7-6 and TRBJ2-2, is GAGVSQSPRYKVTKRGQDVALRCDPISGHVSLYWYRQALGQGPEFLTYFNYEAQQDKSGLPNDRFSAERPEGSISTLTIQRTEQRDSAMYRCASSLVRGDSANTGELFFGEGSRLTVL.

Remarks on this clone: Other DNA sequences from this sample encode an identical CDR3 as well. The rearrangement uses TRBV5-1 and TRBJ2-3, with 11 bases lining up with TRBD1. The germline V gene encodes CDR1 SGHRS and CDR2 YFSETQ. This CDR3 spans 15 amino acids. The junction had 4 bases not matched to a gene; V was cut back by 4 bases and J by 3 bases. As DNA, the CDR3 is TGCGCCAGCAGCCCTGGACAGGGGGCTACAGATACGCAGTATTTT. This translates into CASSPGQGATDTQYF.

A note on this clone: In the same sample, other DNA sequences code for this CDR3. The J gene is TRBJ2-2, the V gene TRBV2, with 10 bases fitting TRBD2. The germline CDR1 and CDR2 sequences are SNHLY and FYNNEI. J was trimmed by 5 bases and V by 6 bases; bases with no gene match: 3. CDR3 length: 14 amino acids. The CDR3 is CASSLAGVTGELFF. The CDR3 DNA follows: TGTGCCAGCAGCCTAGCGGGAGTAACCGGGGAGCTGTTTTTT.

This clone appeared a few times. The chain recombines TRBV5-1 with TRBJ1-2; 9 bases align to TRBD1. Germline trimming cut 5 bases from V and 7 bases from J; bases unmatched to any gene: 6. CDR1 is SGHRS, CDR2 YFSETQ, per germline. The CDR3 is made up of 13 amino acids. The CDR3 region is CASSYDRGFGYTF. CDR3 nucleotide sequence: TGCGCCAGCAGTTATGACAGGGGGTTTGGCTACACCTTC.

The rearrangement uses TRBV3-1 (or the pseudogene TRBV3-2) and TRBJ1-2; possibly TRBD1 for D (5 bases). Germline CDR1 reads LGHDT; CDR2 reads YNNKEL (reference sequence). Trimming stripped 0 bases from V and 8 bases from J, with 13 bases between. The CDR3 is 14 residues long. CDR3 nucleotide sequence: TGTGCCAGCAGCCAAGACAGGGTGACGGAAGGCTACACCTTC. Its translation: CASSQDRVTEGYTF.

Of note for this clone: Relative to the germline gene, one junction end is altered; a read error may explain this. This CDR3 reads CARSTGPRGGEGTDTQYF. CDR3 in DNA: TGCGCCCGCAGCACCGGGCCTCGCGGGGGGGAGGGCACAGATACGCAGTATTTT. This chain joins TRBV5-1 and TRBJ2-3, with 9 bases matching TRBD2. This CDR3 has 18 residues. Germline V gene sequence: CDR1 SGHRS, CDR2 YFSETQ.

The chain recombines TRBV19 with TRBJ1-5; D perhaps matches TRBD1 (6 bases). The germline V gene has CDR1 LNHDA and CDR2 SQIVND (reference sequence). The CDR3 is made up of 14 amino acids. V dropped 8 bases and J dropped 5 bases, with 16 bases sitting between them. CDR3 sequence (DNA): TGTGCCAGTCAGGGGAAGATGGGATATCAGCCCCAGCATTTT. It encodes CASQGKMGYQPQHF.

The sample holds one count of this clone. The chain uses TRBV3-1 (or the pseudogene TRBV3-2) and TRBJ2-7, with TRBD2 as a possible D gene (5 bases). The germline V gene has CDR1 LGHDT and CDR2 YNNKEL (reference sequence). Trimming took off 4 bases at V and 7 bases at J, with 11 bases between the two ends. The CDR3 extends over 12 amino acids. As DNA, the CDR3 is TGTGCCAGCAGCCTGGGCAGGAGGGAGCAGTACTTC. This encodes CASSLGRREQYF.

The rearrangement uses TRBV27 and TRBJ1-2; a possible D gene is TRBD1 (6 bases). The CDR3 covers 13 residues. Trimming cost V 8 bases and J 2 bases, with 12 bases left between them. CDR1 MNHEY and CDR2 SMNVEV come from the germline V gene (reference sequence). This CDR3 reads CASSTGSNYGYTF. CDR3 sequence (DNA): TGTGCCAGCTCAACAGGGTCGAACTATGGCTACACCTTC.

This clone was seen more than once but under ten times. This sequence joins TRBV5-1 and TRBJ2-7, with 9 positions matching TRBD1. CDR3 size: 15 residues. Germline V lookup: CDR1 SGHRS, CDR2 YFSETQ. V trimming: 4 bases; J trimming: 4 bases; junction bases outside the gene matches: 9. CDR3 DNA sequence: TGCGCCAGCAGCCACCTGGACAGGGGCGGATACGAGCAGTACTTC. It codes for CASSHLDRGGYEQYF.

CDR3 in DNA: TGTGCCAGCAGCCCAACGGACAGGGTTGCCGAGCAGTACTTC. This translates into CASSPTDRVAEQYF. The chain links TRBV7-2 to TRBJ2-7; the match to TRBD1 covers 8 bases. Germline-derived CDR1 and CDR2 are SGHTA and FQGNSA. Trimming cost V 5 bases and J 6 bases; bases outside gene matches: 9. The CDR3 contains 14 residues.

The chain uses TRBV6-2 or TRBV6-3 and TRBJ1-5; 8 positions match TRBD1. CDR1 is MNHEY, CDR2 SVGEGT, per germline. CDR3 size: 18 residues. V shed 5 bases and J 7 bases; nucleotides not matched to a gene: 19. The CDR3 reads CASSPQPPLQGVGQPQHF. CDR3 DNA sequence: TGTGCCAGCAGTCCGCAACCACCACTACAGGGGGTAGGCCAGCCCCAGCATTTT.

This clone was counted once. This chain connects TRBV5-4 to TRBJ2-5, with 9 bases that match TRBD1. This CDR3 comprises 16 residues. CDR1 and CDR2 (germline): SGHNT, YYREEE (reference sequence). The junction had 12 bases not matched to a gene; V was cut back by 5 bases and J by 4 bases. The CDR3 is CASSSPGQGDLETQYF. The CDR3 DNA follows: TGTGCCAGCAGTTCCCCGGGACAGGGAGATCTAGAGACCCAGTACTTC. Full variable domain (rest looked up from reference TRBV5-4 and TRBJ2-5): ETGVTQSPTHLIKTRGQQVTLRCSSQSGHNTVSWYQQALGQGPQFIFQYYREEENGRGNFPPRFSGLQFPNYSSELNVNALELDDSALYLCASSSPGQGDLETQYFGPGTRLLVL.

The rearrangement joins TRBV11-2 to TRBJ1-3, with D hard to call. The germline V and J ends were trimmed by 5 bases and 7 bases, with 15 bases remaining between them. Per germline, CDR1 SGHAT and CDR2 FQNNGV. The CDR3 covers 14 residues. CDR3 DNA sequence: TGTGCCAGCAGCCTCGGACTGGCCGGGAACACCATATATTTT. This encodes CASSLGLAGNTIYF.

The genes are TRBV19 and TRBJ2-7, with 10 bases that match TRBD1. Germline V gene lookup returns CDR1 LNHDA and CDR2 SQIVND (reference sequence). After removal of 9 bases from V and 3 bases from J, the junction contained 8 bases not matched to a gene. The CDR3 runs to 14 residues. In DNA, the CDR3 is TGTGCCAGCCGTTTGCGGGACAGGGGCTACGAGCAGTACTTC. Amino acids: CASRLRDRGYEQYF.

The rearrangement uses TRBV14 and TRBJ2-7; no reliable D call. From germline, CDR1 is SGHDN and CDR2 FVKESK. The CDR3 is 14 residues long. Trimming took off 1 base at V and 3 bases at J, with 10 bases between the two ends. DNA of the CDR3: TGTGCCAGCAGCCAAGGGGCAGGCTACTACGAGCAGTACGTC. Protein: CASSQGAGYYEQYV.